This T cell receptor beta chain was sequenced during a study of response to subunit inactivated influenza vaccine. Study conclusions and caveats: Every seasonal influenza vaccination brings in few new T cells, the authors suggested.

TCRdb used MiXCR to reprocess the RT-PCR reads, holding one entry per CDR3 protein. The repertoire holds about 520,000 distinct CDR3 sequences, with about 25% as singletons. This clonotype was observed a single time. The antigen is undetermined. The CDR3 is 15 residues long. The ends lost 1 base at V and 5 bases at J; junction bases unmatched: 6. In germline, CDR1 is MGHDK, CDR2 SYGVNS. This sequence joins TRBV25-1 and TRBJ2-3, with 7 bases lining up with TRBD2. This clonotype was sampled from a man between 50 and 59 years old who received an inactivated influenza vaccine. Sequences were derived from CD4+ T cells sorted from PBMCs, sampled around 5 days after vaccination. CDR3 nucleotide sequence: TGTGCCAGCAGTGAATCTGGCCGGGAGGTAGATACGCAGTATTTT. The encoded protein is CASSESGREVDTQYF.